The TCR beta chain under discussion was sequenced for a study of cytomegalovirus exposure and HLA in healthy donors. Study at large: Out of 398 genotyped donors, about 84% belonged to the Caucasian-associated ancestry cluster. Overall study results and limits: TCR beta sequences reportedly predicted most subjects' HLA-A and HLA-B alleles accurately. Later genetic work tied a missense DCLRE1C variant to beta-chain V and J trimming. A previous analysis found most TCR beta V segments productive roughly 87% or roughly 30% of the time.

Vbeta (60) and Jbeta (13) primers were used in the PCR. Repertoires were generated with immunoSEQ multiplex PCR, while TCRdb's copy carries only in-frame clones and drops some. The table records 100,000 to 150,000 clones, around 78% of them present only once. The CDR3 has 14 amino acids. The germline V gene encodes CDR1 SGDLS and CDR2 YYNGEE. Trimming took off 3 bases at V and 8 bases at J, with 14 bases between the two ends. Comment on this clone: Its antigen is unidentified.

Sequencing was done on a sample of PBMCs. V usage is TRBV9 and J usage is TRBJ1-4; unclear D gene. The clonotype comes from a man in his forties in good health and CMV-seronegative. This CDR3 reads CASSESEISEKLFF. Written as DNA, the CDR3 is TGTGCCAGCAGCGAGTCGGAGATTTCAGAAAAACTGTTTTTT.